The clone carrying this TCR beta chain appeared many times. The ends lost 5 bases at V and 9 bases at J; junction bases unmatched: 6. The CDR3 extends over 13 amino acids. TCRdb reprocessed the reads via MiXCR and lists one record per CDR3 protein. The table shows about 680,000 distinct CDR3 sequences, with 20% to 25% occurring only once. The sample originates from a study of T cell repertoires in cytomegalovirus infection. The gene calls are TRBV12-3 or TRBV12-4 and TRBJ2-1; 8 bases match TRBD1. The sequenced sample was CD8+ T cells from PBMCs. The receptor was isolated from a human donor in good health (CMV status not recorded). Some clones in this sample may be carry-over from other donors' samples. CDR3 coding DNA: TGTGCCAGCAGTCAGGGGGCGTTGGGTGAGCAGTTCTTC. As protein: CASSQGALGEQFF.